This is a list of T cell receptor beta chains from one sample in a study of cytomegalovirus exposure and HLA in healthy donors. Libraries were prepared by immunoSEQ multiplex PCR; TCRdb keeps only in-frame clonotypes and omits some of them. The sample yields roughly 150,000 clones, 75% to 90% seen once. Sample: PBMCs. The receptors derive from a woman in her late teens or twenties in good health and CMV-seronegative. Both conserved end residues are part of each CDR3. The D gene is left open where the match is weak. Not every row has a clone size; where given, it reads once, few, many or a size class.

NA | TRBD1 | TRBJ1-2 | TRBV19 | CASSSGRRGQPKDYGYTF | TGTGCCAGTAGTTCAGGCCGACGGGGACAGCCCAAAGACTATGGCTACACCTTC
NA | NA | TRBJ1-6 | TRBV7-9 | CASSLGLGAHGVSPLHF | TGTGCCAGCAGCTTAGGGTTGGGGGCGCATGGCGTTTCACCCCTCCACTTT
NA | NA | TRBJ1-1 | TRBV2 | CASVKGYTEAFF | TGTGCCAGCGTGAAGGGGTACACTGAAGCTTTCTTT
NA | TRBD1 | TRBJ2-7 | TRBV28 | CASSPLGTGIYEQYF | TGTGCCAGCAGTCCTCTGGGGACAGGGATCTACGAGCAGTACTTC
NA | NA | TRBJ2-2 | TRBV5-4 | CASRKDTSTGELFF | TGTGCCAGCAGGAAAGACACATCCACCGGGGAGCTGTTTTTT
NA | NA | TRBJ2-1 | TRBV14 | CASSSNFRTYNEQFF | TGTGCCAGCAGCTCTAATTTTAGGACTTACAATGAGCAGTTCTTC
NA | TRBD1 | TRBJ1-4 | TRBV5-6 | CASKLAGTEEKLFF | TGTGCCAGCAAACTGGCAGGGACAGAGGAAAAACTGTTTTTT
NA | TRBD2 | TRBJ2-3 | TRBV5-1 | CASSLDPSGGTDTQYF | TGCGCCAGCAGCTTGGATCCTAGCGGGGGGACAGATACGCAGTATTTT
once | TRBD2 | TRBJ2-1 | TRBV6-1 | CASSLRGSSYNEQFF | TGTGCCAGCAGTCTGCGGGGGAGCTCCTACAATGAGCAGTTCTTC
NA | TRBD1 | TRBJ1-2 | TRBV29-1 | CSVGQVGGYTF | TGCAGCGTGGGACAGGTAGGCGGCTACACCTTC
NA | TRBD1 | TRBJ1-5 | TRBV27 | CASSRRPGTGVFQHF | TGTGCCAGCAGCCGAAGACCCGGGACAGGGGTTTTCCAGCATTTT
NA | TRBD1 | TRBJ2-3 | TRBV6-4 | CASSVTGGFADTQYF | TGTGCCAGCAGTGTTACAGGGGGCTTCGCAGATACGCAGTATTTT
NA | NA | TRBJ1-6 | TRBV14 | CASSQISGRPLHF | TGTGCCAGCAGCCAAATATCGGGTCGTCCACTCCACTTT
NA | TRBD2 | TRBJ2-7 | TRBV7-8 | CASSVGTSGIYEQYF | TGTGCCAGCAGTGTCGGGACTAGCGGGATCTACGAGCAGTACTTC
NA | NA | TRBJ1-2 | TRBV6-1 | CATLGGLNYGYTF | TGTGCCACCTTGGGGGGACTCAACTATGGCTACACCTTC
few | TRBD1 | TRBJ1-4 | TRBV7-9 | CATRPGTVGSASNEKLFF | TGTGCCACCCGGCCGGGGACAGTAGGGTCCGCTTCTAATGAAAAACTGTTTTTT
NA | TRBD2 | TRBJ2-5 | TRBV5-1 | CASSLGSGGSVRVETQYF | TGCGCCAGCAGCTTGGGTAGCGGGGGGAGCGTTAGAGTGGAGACCCAGTACTTC